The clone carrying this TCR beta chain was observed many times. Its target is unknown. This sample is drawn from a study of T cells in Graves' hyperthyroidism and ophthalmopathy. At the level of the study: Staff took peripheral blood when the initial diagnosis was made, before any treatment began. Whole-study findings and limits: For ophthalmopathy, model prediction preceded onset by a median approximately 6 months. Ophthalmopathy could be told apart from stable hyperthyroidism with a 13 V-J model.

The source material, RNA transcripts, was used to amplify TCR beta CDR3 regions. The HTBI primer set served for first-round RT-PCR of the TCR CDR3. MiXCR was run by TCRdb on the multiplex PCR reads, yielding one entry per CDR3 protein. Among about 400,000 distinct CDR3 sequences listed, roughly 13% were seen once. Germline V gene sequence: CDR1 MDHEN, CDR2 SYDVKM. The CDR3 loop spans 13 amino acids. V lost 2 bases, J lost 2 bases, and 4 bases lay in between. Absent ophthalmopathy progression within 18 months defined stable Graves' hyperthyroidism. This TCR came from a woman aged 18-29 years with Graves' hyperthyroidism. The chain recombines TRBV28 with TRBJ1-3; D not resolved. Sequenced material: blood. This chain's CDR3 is CASSLVAGNTIYF. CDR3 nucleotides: TGTGCCAGCAGTTTAGTCGCTGGAAACACCATATATTTT.